This T cell receptor beta chain was found in a study of shared clonotypes between healthy human individuals. Overall study results and limits: The expectation was that sequencing depth would affect clonotype sharing among donors.

With respect to this clone: Its antigen is still unknown.

Trimming left V 2 bases short and J 3 bases short, with 12 bases between. The CDR3 loop spans 15 amino acids. Germline lookup yields CDR1 SGHTA and CDR2 FQGTGA. The repertoire was sequenced with immunoSEQ multiplex PCR; TCRdb's copy has only in-frame clones and lacks some. This sample has 550,000 to 800,000 clones, with roughly 88% found just once. Material: memory CD8+ T cells from PBMCs. Described subset: CD45RO+ cells pooled with CCR7-negative TemRA cells. The sequence derives from a man between 18 and 29 years old in good health. Some clones in this sample may be carry-over from other donors' samples. The chain couples TRBV7-3 to TRBJ2-3; D is undetermined. CDR3 sequence reads: CASSLGLLRTDTQYF. In DNA form, the CDR3 reads TGTGCCAGCAGCTTAGGTTTGTTGAGGACAGATACGCAGTATTTT.